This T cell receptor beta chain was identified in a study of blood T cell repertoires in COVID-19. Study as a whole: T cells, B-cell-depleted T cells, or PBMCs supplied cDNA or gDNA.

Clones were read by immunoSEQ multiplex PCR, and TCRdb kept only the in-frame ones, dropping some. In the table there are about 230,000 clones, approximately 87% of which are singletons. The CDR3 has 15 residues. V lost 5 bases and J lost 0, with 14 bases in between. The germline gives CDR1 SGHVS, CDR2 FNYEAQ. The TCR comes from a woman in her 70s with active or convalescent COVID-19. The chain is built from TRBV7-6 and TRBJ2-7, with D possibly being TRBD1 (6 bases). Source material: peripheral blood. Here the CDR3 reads CASSLQPDSSYEQYF. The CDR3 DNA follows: TGTGCCAGCAGCCTACAACCGGACAGCTCCTACGAGCAGTACTTC.